This entry features one TCR beta chain sequence. Its specificity is unknown. The assay covered 100,000 or so TCR templates per sample. Repertoires were generated with immunoSEQ multiplex PCR, while TCRdb's copy carries only in-frame clones and drops some. The sample has 7,500 to 8,500 clones, about two fifths seen once. This specimen belongs to a study of siplizumab effects on memory and regulatory T cells. Study as a whole: Siplizumab-free reactions were matched to roughly 0.99 ug/mL siplizumab reactions in paired mixed lymphocyte cultures. Points from the study as a whole: Siplizumab led to significantly less abundant alloreactive sequences that could be traced back to unstimulated CD4+ memory cells.

Kept together in coculture, the mixed lymphocyte reaction cells spent 6 days at 37°C. Input material: CFSE-low (dividing) CD8+ T cells sorted from an allogeneic mixed lymphocyte reaction. The receptor's source is a human donor in good health; the cells came from an allogeneic mixed lymphocyte reaction.

The CDR3 loop reads CASSTTGGASEEQYF. In DNA form, the CDR3 reads TGTGCCAGCAGCACGACAGGGGGCGCCTCGGAGGAGCAGTACTTC. The V and J genes are TRBV7-3 and TRBJ2-7; 10 bases agree with TRBD1. The CDR3 is 15 amino acids. Germline values: CDR1 SGHTA, CDR2 FQGTGA. The V gene end was trimmed by 5 bases and the J gene end by 7 bases; junction bases not matched to a gene: 11.